This is a list of T cell receptor beta chains from one sample in a study of a mutant IDH1 vaccine in newly diagnosed glioma. Generated by immunoSEQ multiplex PCR, the TCRdb table keeps only in-frame clones and is missing some. Here the sample spans some 60,000 clones, over 70% being singletons. These receptors are not linked to any known antigen. Sequenced material: PBMCs, taken from a glioma patient whose treatment included an IDH1 peptide vaccine. All receptors derive from a man aged 35 to 55 with glioma. Each CDR3 is given with its conserved first and last residue. The D gene is left open where the match is weak. The size field is filled for only some rows; it gives once, few, many or a size class.

clone_size	v_call	j_call	d_call	cdr3_aa	cdr3_nt
.	TRBV21-1	TRBJ2-7	.	CASDRVRDYEQYF	TGTGCCAGCGACAGGGTCCGGGACTACGAGCAGTACTTC
.	TRBV6-5	TRBJ2-5	TRBD1	CASRRTGVSQETQYF	TGTGCCAGCAGGAGGACAGGGGTGAGCCAAGAGACCCAGTACTTC
.	TRBV6-1	TRBJ2-5	.	CASRGTSRWETQYF	TGTGCCAGCAGGGGCACCAGCAGATGGGAGACCCAGTACTTC
once	TRBV4-2	TRBJ1-3	.	CASSQMGDPIYF	TGTGCCAGCAGCCAGATGGGGGACCCCATATATTTT
.	TRBV18	TRBJ2-1	.	CASASSEGSGNEQFF	TGTGCCAGCGCCTCATCAGAAGGGAGCGGCAATGAGCAGTTCTTC
.	TRBV29-1	TRBJ1-2	TRBD1	CSVRGDTGTGGAYYGYTF	TGCAGCGTTCGCGGCGATACCGGGACAGGGGGCGCTTACTATGGCTACACCTTC
.	TRBV19	TRBJ2-7	TRBD1	CASSTKTGAAYEQYF	TGTGCCAGTAGTACAAAGACAGGGGCGGCCTACGAGCAGTACTTC
.	TRBV29-1	TRBJ2-7	.	CSVAQGGYEQYF	TGCAGCGTTGCACAGGGGGGGTACGAGCAGTACTTC
.	TRBV2	TRBJ2-5	TRBD2	CASSEARLAGGRGETQYF	TGTGCCAGCAGTGAAGCGAGGCTAGCGGGAGGGCGGGGAGAGACCCAGTACTTC
few	TRBV7-8	TRBJ2-3	TRBD2	CASRRGTSGGTDTQYF	TGTGCCAGCAGGCGAGGGACTAGCGGAGGCACAGATACGCAGTATTTT
.	TRBV15	TRBJ2-7	TRBD1	CATSMMTGPYEQYF	TGTGCCACCAGCATGATGACAGGGCCCTACGAGCAGTACTTC
.	TRBV7-9	TRBJ2-3	TRBD2	CASSPGAGVITDTQYF	TGTGCCAGCAGCCCCGGAGCGGGAGTTATTACAGATACGCAGTATTTT
.	TRBV5-1	TRBJ1-4	.	CASSLMGVGNEKLFF	TGCGCCAGCAGCTTGATGGGGGTTGGGAATGAAAAACTGTTTTTT
.	TRBV27	TRBJ2-2	.	CASSEMTVIGELFF	TGTGCCAGCAGTGAAATGACAGTGATCGGGGAGCTGTTTTTT
.	TRBV6-1	TRBJ1-1	.	CASSDIRGINTEAFF	TGTGCCAGCAGTGATATAAGGGGGATCAACACTGAAGCTTTCTTT
.	TRBV19	TRBJ2-2	.	CASSYGNTGELFF	TGTGCCAGTAGTTACGGGAACACCGGGGAGCTGTTTTTT
.	TRBV6-4	TRBJ2-1	.	CASSDSETSSYNEQFF	TGTGCCAGCAGTGACTCTGAGACAAGCTCCTACAATGAGCAGTTCTTC
.	TRBV28	TRBJ1-4	.	CASSLSLVWEKLFF	TGTGCCAGCAGCTTATCATTGGTATGGGAAAAACTGTTTTTT
.	TRBV15	TRBJ2-6	.	CATSRGPDIRPSGANVLTF	TGTGCCACCAGCAGAGGCCCGGACATTCGTCCCTCTGGGGCCAACGTCCTGACTTTC
.	TRBV7-9	TRBJ1-4	TRBD1	CASSRLRGDNEKLFF	TGTGCCAGCAGTCGTCTCAGGGGGGACAATGAAAAACTGTTTTTT
.	TRBV6-1	TRBJ1-3	.	CASSLPRANTIYF	TGTGCCAGCAGCCTCCCCAGGGCAAACACCATATATTTT
.	TRBV5-1	TRBJ2-1	TRBD2	CASSAALAGVLHEQFF	TGCGCCAGCAGCGCGGCGCTAGCGGGAGTGTTGCATGAGCAGTTCTTC
.	TRBV18	TRBJ1-2	.	CASSPGGATAGYTF	TGTGCCAGCTCACCAGGGGGAGCAACGGCGGGCTACACCTTC
.	TRBV28	TRBJ1-2	.	CASSINYGYTF	TGTGCCAGCAGTATCAACTATGGCTACACCTTC
few	TRBV10-2	TRBJ2-1	.	CASRAEAYNEQFF	TGCGCCAGCCGAGCGGAGGCCTACAATGAGCAGTTCTTC
once	TRBV7-2	TRBJ1-3	.	CASRQGQLSGNTIYF	TGTGCCAGCCGCCAAGGACAGCTCTCTGGAAACACCATATATTTT
few	TRBV2	TRBJ2-7	.	CASSDVGHYEQYF	TGTGCCAGCAGTGATGTCGGCCACTACGAGCAGTACTTC
.	TRBV19	TRBJ2-3	.	CASSIGVVGPIPHTQYF	TGTGCCAGTAGTATAGGGGTGGTAGGGCCTATCCCCCATACGCAGTATTTT
.	TRBV19	TRBJ2-7	.	CASRYGLDGYEQYF	TGTGCCAGTAGATACGGACTCGATGGCTACGAGCAGTACTTC